What follows describes a single TCR beta chain. The germline V gene has CDR1 MNHEY and CDR2 SVGEGT. The CDR3 has 12 residues. V was shortened by 4 bases and J by 7 bases, with 11 bases between the two germline ends. The data are from a study of T-cell reconstitution after alpha-beta-depleted transplantation in children. For TCRbeta, the library was prepared with unique molecular identifiers. MiXCR, applied by TCRdb to the PCR reads, yields one record per CDR3 protein. The sample records hundreds of thousands of distinct CDR3 sequences, about 31% being singletons. Here the sequenced sample was PBMCs from the stem cell graft donor, taken from the stem cell graft. V usage is TRBV6-2 or TRBV6-3 and J usage is TRBJ2-7; the D is unclear. The source is a human donor who donated a stem cell graft to a child with aplastic anemia. CDR3 loop: CASSSSFLEQYF. The CDR3 nucleotides are TGTGCCAGCAGTTCCTCTTTTTTGGAGCAGTACTTC.